What follows describes a single T cell receptor (beta chain). Using immunoSEQ multiplex PCR, the repertoire was profiled, and TCRdb retains in-frame clones only, with some absent. The table has 120,000 to 150,000 clones, approximately 87% seen once. Living in under 30 US areas, the participants were between roughly 18 and 90 years of age. Self-reported history from a screening survey and questionnaire set each donor's cohort. The data are from a study of blood T cell repertoires in COVID-19. About the research overall: The samples span acute and convalescent COVID-19 from the United States, Italy and Spain.

The V segment lost 6 bases and the J segment 0 bases; nucleotides outside the gene matches: 11. The CDR3 extends over 17 amino acids. Per germline, CDR1 SGHVS and CDR2 FNYEAQ. This TCR derives from a woman aged 30 to 39 with acute COVID-19. Sequencing used PBMCs or T cells enriched from blood (not recorded which). The V call is TRBV7-6, the J call TRBJ2-7; 10 bases map to TRBD2. The CDR3, as DNA: TGTGCCAGCAGTGGTTTAGGAGCGGGAGGGAGCTCCTACGAGCAGTACTTC. Translating gives CASSGLGAGGSSYEQYF.